The 2 T cell receptor beta chains given below trace back to one sample, sequenced in a study of blood T cell repertoires in COVID-19. Profiled with immunoSEQ multiplex PCR; TCRdb holds only in-frame clones, not every one. The sample holds about 250,000 clones, 81% seen once. Input material: peripheral blood. Receptor source: a woman of 80 years or more with acute or convalescent COVID-19.

This chain uses TRBV3-1 (or the pseudogene TRBV3-2) with TRBJ2-5; 7 nucleotides agree with TRBD1. The junction had 10 bases not matched to a gene; V was cut back by 4 bases and J by 5 bases. The V gene's germline CDR1 is LGHDT and CDR2 YNNKEL (reference sequence). This CDR3 has 15 residues. CDR3 region: CASSPDREGLETQYF. The CDR3 DNA follows: TGTGCCAGCAGCCCCGACAGGGAAGGGCTGGAGACCCAGTACTTC.

J is TRBJ2-5 and V is TRBV4-1; 7 bases agree with TRBD2. The CDR3 consists of 15 residues. V lost 4 bases and J lost 4; bases outside the gene matches: 9. CDR1 MGHRA and CDR2 YSYEKL come from the germline V gene. DNA of the CDR3: TGCGCCAGCAGCCGGGCGTCTGGCGGGAGAGAGACCCAGTACTTC. Protein: CASSRASGGRETQYF.